The clone carrying this TCR beta chain was observed a handful of times. The CDR3 spans 17 residues. Trimming removed 5 bases from V and 2 bases from J; junction bases left unmatched: 10. Germline CDR1 SGHTA, CDR2 FQGNSA. The sample originates from a study of blood T cell repertoires in COVID-19. The overall study: COVID-19 samples, acute and convalescent, were from the United States, Italy and Spain. From T cells, B-cell-depleted T cells, or PBMCs came the material, which was cDNA or gDNA.

Original methodology: Using reference gene primer amplification, nucleated cell counts were estimated. Produced via immunoSEQ multiplex PCR; TCRdb's table is partial and in-frame only. V and J calls and clone size follow that table, whereas D and trimming were derived from the DNA. The sample holds roughly 120,000 clones, about 88% seen once. The sample consisted of peripheral blood. This sequence was found in a man in his fifties with active COVID-19. The chain has TRBV7-2 and TRBJ1-5; 9 positions match TRBD1. This CDR3 reads CASSRGQGRVGNQPQHF. CDR3 DNA sequence: TGTGCCAGCAGCCGCGGACAGGGGCGAGTTGGCAATCAGCCCCAGCATTTT.